Listed below are T cell receptor beta chains from one sample, sequenced in a study of T cells expressing NK-cell markers. TCRdb reprocessed the 5' RACE reads, with one entry per CDR3 protein and no DNA. This sample contains approximately 550,000 distinct CDR3 sequences. Sequencing was performed on blood T cells: a sorted CD56 or NKG2C T cell subset, CD4+ or CD8+ T cells, or bulk PBMC T cells (not recorded which). These receptors originate from a man aged 18-30 years in good health. The CDR3 runs from the conserved cysteine through the conserved F or W.

j_gene,v_gene,CDR3aa
TRBJ1-5,TRBV2,CASSDLAGWDQPQHF
TRBJ2-1,TRBV3-1,CASSQDPWKNNEQFF
TRBJ2-7,TRBV20-1,CSARLGGPGEQYF
TRBJ2-7,TRBV2,CASSAGQAAYEQYF
TRBJ2-1,TRBV24-1,CATSDLFPGEQFF
TRBJ2-1,TRBV7-9,CASSPRDTTTRSYNEQFF
TRBJ2-1,TRBV5-1,CASSLARTSGSYNEQFF
TRBJ1-1,TRBV6-5,CASSIADGGYAEAFF
TRBJ2-1,TRBV5-1,CASSLEDRGWNEQFF
TRBJ2-5,TRBV7-8,CASSLISTGGLVETQYF
TRBJ2-2,TRBV6-1,CASAPGDGTGELFF
TRBJ1-5,TRBV28,CASSLSQGSPNQPQHF
TRBJ2-7,TRBV29-1,CSVEQGQCHRYEQYF
TRBJ1-1,TRBV6-1,CASSEEQGTLSYTEAFF
TRBJ2-1,TRBV18,CASSPPGLAGGGNEQFF
TRBJ1-2,TRBV7-2,CASSLLSGYTF
TRBJ1-1,TRBV11-1,CASSFFPLQGMGMNTEAFF
TRBJ2-1,TRBV27,CASSLWGKLGDEQFF
TRBJ1-3,TRBV20-1,CSARALAQGEPGNTIYF
TRBJ2-3,TRBV3-1,CASSQPLAGESDTQYF
TRBJ2-3,TRBV18,CASSPLAGRATDTQYF
TRBJ2-7,TRBV4-3,CASSPSGRAYEQYF
TRBJ1-1,TRBV5-1,CASSLVGGREAFF
TRBJ2-2,TRBV4-2,CASSQPLELTGELFF
TRBJ2-5,TRBV29-1,CSVGGTQAQYF
TRBJ1-5,TRBV12-3/TRBV12-4,CASSPAGTADQPQHF
TRBJ2-2,TRBV6-5,CASSYSDGSGELFF
TRBJ2-1,TRBV20-1,CSAKKNLNPSYNEQFF
TRBJ2-5,TRBV6-2/TRBV6-3,CASSTPLTRLQETQYF
TRBJ2-1,TRBV12-3/TRBV12-4,CATRGSGGYNEQFF
TRBJ2-7,TRBV20-1,CSARGPLAVGEQYF
TRBJ2-1,TRBV20-1,CSGREGSYNEQFF
TRBJ2-4,TRBV7-9,CASSRSEAKNIQYF
TRBJ2-3,TRBV20-1,CSAHPGAADTQYF
TRBJ2-5,TRBV7-7,CASSYTVSAGETQYF
TRBJ2-3,TRBV29-1,CSVVVLARNADTQYF
TRBJ1-1,TRBV29-1,CSVRPLGQGTTFF
TRBJ2-2,TRBV5-1,CASSADGGGPDTGELFF
TRBJ2-3,TRBV6-1,CASSPGLAGVKDTQYF
TRBJ2-1,TRBV10-3,CATILAGVYNEQFF
TRBJ1-5,TRBV7-2,CASSFGQGNNQPQHF
TRBJ2-1,TRBV7-9,CASRLGAGIYNEQFF
TRBJ1-4,TRBV5-6,CASSFGGGKLFF
TRBJ2-2,TRBV9,CASSVGGIIPGELFF
TRBJ2-1,TRBV7-2,CASSFAGGPENEQFF
TRBJ2-1,TRBV12-5,CASGLVLRVDGHHEQFF
TRBJ2-5,TRBV12-3/TRBV12-4,CASRPAGGGQETQYF
TRBJ1-1,TRBV7-2,CASRPQETTEAFF
TRBJ2-6,TRBV6-1,CASRQTSGLNVAGANVLTF
TRBJ1-5,TRBV7-9,CASSLEMGISNQPQHF
TRBJ2-1,TRBV15,CATSRDPGGDEYNEQFF
TRBJ1-4,TRBV12-3/TRBV12-4,CASSPGSSGWNEKLFF